A selection of T cell receptor beta chains follows, all from one sample in a study of a mutant IDH1 vaccine in newly diagnosed glioma. Data came from immunoSEQ multiplex PCR; TCRdb stores just in-frame clones and leaves some out. The sample holds tens of thousands of clones, about four fifths seen once. These receptors have no identified antigens. The sample consisted of PBMCs, taken from a glioma patient whose treatment included an IDH1 peptide vaccine. These receptors came from a man between 45 and 60 years old with glioma. Both conserved end residues are part of each CDR3. The D gene is left open where the match is weak. A clone size is listed for some rows: how often the clone was seen (once, few, many), or a class if it is expanded.

v_gene,j_gene,abundance,d_gene,len,CDR3aa,CDR3nt
TRBV29-1,TRBJ2-1,.,.,15,CSVESGESSYNEQFF,TGCAGCGTTGAATCAGGGGAAAGCTCCTACAATGAGCAGTTCTTC
TRBV6-6,TRBJ2-5,.,TRBD1,15,CASSSQGAFGETQYF,TGTGCCAGCAGTTCTCAGGGGGCTTTTGGGGAGACCCAGTACTTC
TRBV2,TRBJ2-7,few,TRBD1,17,CASDANPTGTGAYEQYF,TGTGCCAGCGATGCAAATCCAACCGGGACAGGAGCCTACGAGCAGTACTTC
TRBV5-6,TRBJ1-6,.,.,14,CASIPGQGGSPLHF,TGTGCCAGCATCCCGGGACAAGGTGGTTCACCCCTCCACTTT
TRBV29-1,TRBJ2-7,.,.,13,CSVGVGYGYEQYF,TGCAGCGTGGGAGTCGGCTATGGGTACGAGCAGTACTTC
TRBV5-1,TRBJ2-3,.,.,16,CASSQQGVRAGDTQYF,TGCGCCAGCAGCCAACAAGGGGTCAGGGCTGGAGATACGCAGTATTTT
TRBV4-1,TRBJ1-1,.,TRBD1,14,CASSLRTGNTEAFF,TGCGCCAGCAGCCTACGGACAGGGAACACTGAAGCTTTCTTT
TRBV6-1,TRBJ1-1,once,.,15,CASRGGGTTPTEAFF,TGTGCCAGCAGGGGAGGGGGGACAACGCCCACTGAAGCTTTCTTT
TRBV11-2,TRBJ2-7,.,.,19,CASSLDPAIYGTLNYEQYF,TGTGCCAGCAGCTTAGATCCGGCTATTTATGGGACACTTAACTACGAGCAGTACTTC
TRBV2,TRBJ2-2,.,TRBD2,14,CASRTSGDTGELFF,TGTGCCAGCAGGACTAGCGGGGACACCGGGGAGCTGTTTTTT
TRBV14,TRBJ1-1,.,.,15,CASSPRPVTNTEAFF,TGTGCCAGCAGCCCTAGGCCGGTGACGAACACTGAAGCTTTCTTT
TRBV19,TRBJ1-1,.,.,14,CATNWEQATRGAFF,TGTGCCACCAATTGGGAACAGGCTACCCGTGGGGCTTTCTTT
TRBV7-8,TRBJ1-2,.,.,15,CASSLGVTPPDGYTF,TGTGCCAGCAGCTTAGGAGTGACCCCTCCGGATGGCTACACCTTC
TRBV2,TRBJ1-1,.,.,10,CASSDSEAFF,TGTGCCAGCAGTGACAGTGAAGCTTTCTTT
TRBV19,TRBJ1-1,.,.,17,CASTPGDLYIKNTEAFF,TGTGCCAGTACACCTGGGGACCTCTACATTAAGAACACTGAAGCTTTCTTT
TRBV4-1,TRBJ1-2,.,TRBD1,16,CASSQDGQGRNYGYTF,TGCGCCAGCAGCCAAGACGGACAGGGGCGAAACTATGGCTACACCTTC
TRBV9,TRBJ2-3,.,.,15,CASSVDGSRTDTQYF,TGTGCCAGCAGCGTAGACGGGTCGAGGACAGATACGCAGTATTTT
TRBV5-1,TRBJ2-2,.,.,14,CASSLGIEAGELFF,TGCGCCAGCAGCTTGGGTATCGAGGCCGGGGAGCTGTTTTTT
TRBV18,TRBJ1-1,.,TRBD1,13,CASSRQGSTEAFF,TGTGCCAGCTCAAGACAGGGGAGTACTGAAGCTTTCTTT
TRBV18,TRBJ2-7,.,TRBD1,14,CASSPATGEYEQYF,TGTGCCAGCTCACCAGCGACAGGGGAGTACGAGCAGTACTTC
TRBV11-2,TRBJ1-2,.,.,13,CASSLGQNYGYTF,TGTGCCAGCAGCTTGGGGCAGAACTATGGCTACACCTTC
TRBV2,TRBJ2-5,.,TRBD1,13,CASSGDRQETQYF,TGTGCCAGCAGTGGGGACAGACAAGAGACCCAGTACTTC
TRBV7-2,TRBJ2-5,.,.,13,CASSLELKETQYF,TGTGCCAGCAGCTTAGAACTGAAAGAGACCCAGTACTTC
TRBV27,TRBJ1-1,.,.,14,CASSFLGGQSEAFF,TGTGCCAGCAGTTTCTTGGGCGGACAATCTGAAGCTTTCTTT
TRBV19,TRBJ1-5,few,.,12,CASVTGNQPQHF,TGTGCCAGTGTGACGGGGAATCAGCCCCAGCATTTT
TRBV27,TRBJ1-1,.,.,15,CASSLEPSLNTEAFF,TGTGCCAGCAGCCTTGAACCAAGTTTGAACACTGAAGCTTTCTTT
TRBV6-5,TRBJ1-5,few,TRBD1,15,CASSSGGVSNQPQHF,TGTGCCAGCAGTTCAGGGGGCGTGAGTAATCAGCCCCAGCATTTT
TRBV19,TRBJ2-4,.,TRBD1,18,CASSSGTGGVNPKNIQYF,TGTGCCAGTAGTTCCGGGACAGGGGGCGTTAATCCCAAAAACATTCAGTACTTC
TRBV7-8,TRBJ2-5,.,.,12,CASSLPPETQYF,TGTGCCAGCAGCTTACCCCCAGAGACCCAGTACTTC
TRBV6-5,TRBJ1-1,.,.,14,CASSGRRGNTEAFF,TGTGCCAGCAGTGGCCGTCGGGGGAACACTGAAGCTTTCTTT
TRBV7-9,TRBJ2-7,.,TRBD2,16,CASSLVRLAVTYEQYF,TGTGCCAGCAGCTTAGTACGTCTAGCGGTTACCTACGAGCAGTACTTC
TRBV7-9,TRBJ1-2,.,.,13,CASSAQGFYGYTF,TGTGCCAGCAGCGCCCAAGGATTCTATGGCTACACCTTC
TRBV4-1,TRBJ2-7,.,.,15,CASSQVFASTYEQYF,TGCGCCAGCAGCCAAGTGTTTGCCAGTACCTACGAGCAGTACTTC
TRBV4-2,TRBJ1-1,few,.,15,CASSDVRSGGTEAFF,TGTGCCAGCAGCGATGTTCGCTCCGGCGGGACTGAAGCTTTCTTT
TRBV6-4,TRBJ2-1,.,TRBD2,15,CASSDSTSGRYEQFF,TGTGCCAGCAGTGACTCGACTAGCGGGAGGTATGAGCAGTTCTTC
TRBV5-1,TRBJ1-5,.,.,14,CASSSEGSNQPQHF,TGCGCCAGCAGCTCCGAGGGATCCAATCAGCCCCAGCATTTT
TRBV27,TRBJ2-7,.,TRBD2,16,CAPPSGGGAPSYEQYF,TGTGCCCCACCCTCGGGGGGAGGAGCCCCTTCCTACGAGCAGTACTTC
TRBV27,TRBJ1-2,.,TRBD1,14,CASSSGGQNYGYTF,TGTGCCAGCAGTTCAGGGGGACAAAACTATGGCTACACCTTC
TRBV4-2,TRBJ2-2,.,TRBD2,16,CASSQVSGRGDRELFF,TGTGCCAGCAGCCAAGTGAGCGGGAGGGGTGACCGGGAGCTGTTTTTT
TRBV18,TRBJ2-5,.,.,13,CASSPMRQETQYF,TGTGCCAGCTCCCCCATGCGGCAAGAGACCCAGTACTTC
TRBV5-1,TRBJ2-7,.,.,15,CASSPNEGYRYEQYF,TGCGCCAGCAGCCCAAATGAGGGATATAGGTACGAGCAGTACTTC
TRBV5-6,TRBJ2-1,.,TRBD1,13,CASTRDRGNEQFF,TGTGCCAGCACCCGAGACAGGGGCAATGAGCAGTTCTTC
TRBV7-9,TRBJ2-5,.,.,17,CASSLVGLTAEQETQYF,TGTGCCAGCAGCTTAGTAGGGCTGACAGCCGAACAAGAGACCCAGTACTTC
TRBV5-1,TRBJ1-1,.,TRBD1,15,CASSLSGGGSTEAFF,TGCGCCAGCAGCTTGTCAGGGGGAGGAAGCACTGAAGCTTTCTTT